This T cell receptor beta chain came from a study of OX40 agonist ivuxolimab in advanced cancers. Profiling relied on immunoSEQ multiplex PCR, and the TCRdb table lists in-frame clones only, not all of them. The sample has tens of thousands of clones, 70% to 90% seen once; the top ten hold around 10%. CDR3 length: 17 residues. J lost 6 bases, V lost 1 base, and 10 bases had no gene match. CDR1 is SGHAT, CDR2 FQNNGV, per germline. Sequencing was performed on CD4+ or CD8+ T cells sorted from blood, taken in a trial of the OX40 agonist ivuxolimab. The gene calls are TRBV11-2 and TRBJ2-2, with TRBD2 matching 8 bases. This clonotype was obtained from an adult with an advanced solid tumor such as melanoma, head and neck, liver or kidney cancer. CDR3 in DNA: TGTGCCAGCAGCTTAGGACCCCAACTAGCGGAGTCCGGGGAGCTGTTTTTT. Encoded protein: CASSLGPQLAESGELFF.